This TCR beta chain stems from a study of a mutant IDH1 vaccine in newly diagnosed glioma. In the study overall: Vaccines were begun 4-6 weeks after radiotherapy alone, or with temozolomide cycles. Treated patients, averaging approximately 40 years, were around 60% male and about 38% female.

As to this clone: The antigen is not known.

Germline V gene lookup returns CDR1 MNHEY and CDR2 SMNVEV (reference sequence). Trimming took off 7 bases at V and 4 bases at J, with 14 bases between the two ends. The CDR3 is 15 amino acids. Study-wide findings and caveats: The occurrence of vaccine-induced immune responses was seen in 80% to 95% of patients.

TCRdb's table, derived via immunoSEQ multiplex PCR, lists solely in-frame clones and lacks some. Altogether roughly 74,000 clones are present, 85% being singletons, with the ten largest covering around 0.77%. Stated time point: week 23, last vaccination. Each vaccine dose was 300 ug of mutant IDH1 20-mer peptide, with topical imiquimod. New WHO grade 3 or 4 IDH1-mutant, ATRX-lost astrocytomas were present in all donors. The receptor was isolated from a woman aged 45-59 years with glioma. Sequences were derived from PBMCs, sampled from a glioma patient whose treatment included an IDH1 peptide vaccine. The chain is built from TRBV27 and TRBJ2-6, with a possible D match to TRBD2 (5 bases). The CDR3 region is CASTKTSTGANVLTF. The CDR3 nucleotides are TGTGCCAGCACCAAAACTAGTACCGGGGCCAACGTCCTGACTTTC.